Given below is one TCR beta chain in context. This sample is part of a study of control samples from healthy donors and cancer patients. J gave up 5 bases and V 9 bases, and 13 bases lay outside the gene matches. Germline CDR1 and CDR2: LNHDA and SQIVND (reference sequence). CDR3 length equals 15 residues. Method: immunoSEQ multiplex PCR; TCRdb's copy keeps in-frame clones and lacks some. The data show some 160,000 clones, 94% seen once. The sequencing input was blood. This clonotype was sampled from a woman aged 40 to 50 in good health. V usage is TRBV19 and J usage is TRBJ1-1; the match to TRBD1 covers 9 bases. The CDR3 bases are TGTGCCAGCAACCCAAGACAGGGGGGGGGAACTGAAGCTTTCTTT. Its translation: CASNPRQGGGTEAFF.